This T cell receptor (beta chain) was captured by sequencing in a study of blood T cell repertoires in COVID-19. V dropped 5 bases and J dropped 4; count of bases not matched to a gene: 11. The CDR3 runs 15 residues. Germline V gene data show CDR1 as LNHDA and CDR2 as SQIVND (reference sequence). Seattle participants joined during active infection and were tracked over time. Per the study methods: How many nucleated cells were present was estimated from reference gene primer amplification. Repertoires were generated with immunoSEQ multiplex PCR, while TCRdb's copy carries only in-frame clones and drops some. D and trimming come from the DNA, and the V and J calls and clone size come from that table. Of approximately 120,000 clones listed, 80% to 95% are singletons.

The source is a man aged 50-59 years with COVID-19, enrolled during active disease. Source material: peripheral blood. J is TRBJ2-7 and V is TRBV19; 7 bases are shared with TRBD1. The CDR3 is CASSLQQGSEYEQYF. CDR3 sequence (DNA): TGTGCCAGTAGTCTACAACAGGGGTCAGAGTACGAGCAGTACTTC.